The source of this TCR beta chain is a study of identical twins. The study, taken as a whole, reports: Beta clonotypes that were abundant in cord blood contained fewer insertions, a pattern absent from memory repertoires.

Per germline, CDR1 KGHSH and CDR2 LQKENI. Between the trimmed V and J ends, which lost 6 bases and 5 bases, there was a span of 13 bases. The CDR3 spans 13 residues. TCRdb re-derived calls from the 5' RACE reads in MiXCR, one entry per CDR3 protein. This sample carries approximately 500,000 distinct CDR3 sequences, 20% to 25% of them seen once, and the ten largest clones take over 2.5%. Ten or more counts support this clonotype. Its cognate antigen is unknown. This sample was shared with a second study, whose subject was T cells expressing NK-cell markers.

Sequenced: CD4+ T cells sorted from blood. The chain employs TRBV18 and TRBJ1-1; no clear D gene. This clonotype originated in a woman between 18 and 29 years old in good health. CDR3 DNA: TGTGCCAGCTCTAGCCGAACGTCGACTGAAGCTTTCTTT. Its protein product is CASSSRTSTEAFF.